This entry lists 18 T cell receptor beta chains sequenced from one sample in a study of cytomegalovirus exposure and HLA in healthy donors. Some clones are missing from TCRdb's copy, which holds only in-frame ones; the method was immunoSEQ multiplex PCR. The sample holds a few hundred thousand clones, 70% to 90% seen once. Material for sequencing was PBMCs. The source of these receptors is a woman aged 18-29 years in good health and CMV-seronegative.

This rearrangement joins TRBV4-3 to TRBJ2-1; 8 bases are shared with TRBD2. Germline V lookup: CDR1 LGHNA, CDR2 YSLEER. V was pared by 1 base and J by 0 bases, with 2 bases of the junction left unmatched. The CDR3 runs to 16 residues. The CDR3 DNA reads as TGCGCCAGCAGCCAAGGGGGGACTAGCTCCTACAATGAGCAGTTCTTC. This translates into CASSQGGTSSYNEQFF.

A few counts support this clone. The chain has TRBV20-1 and TRBJ1-1; 7 nucleotides align to TRBD1. Germline loops: CDR1 DFQATT, CDR2 SNEGSKA (reference sequence). The junction had 10 bases not matched to a gene; V was cut back by 5 bases and J by 13 bases. CDR3 length: 11 residues. CDR3 in amino acids: CSAELGQEGFF. The CDR3 nucleotides read TGCAGTGCTGAACTTGGACAGGAGGGTTTCTTT.

The V gene is TRBV5-1, the J gene TRBJ2-7; TRBD2 might be the D (6 bases). Germline assignment: CDR1 SGHRS and CDR2 YFSETQ. There are 13 residues in the CDR3. Trimming left V 0 bases short and J 3 bases short, with 7 bases between. The CDR3 bases are TGCGCCAGCAGCTTGGGTAGCGGCTACGAGCAGTACTTC. Residues: CASSLGSGYEQYF.

The chain carries TRBV27 and TRBJ1-5; D possibly corresponds to TRBD1 (6 bases). The V and J ends lost 5 bases and 6 bases respectively, with 14 bases between them. CDR3 length: 14 amino acids. Germline values: CDR1 MNHEY, CDR2 SMNVEV (reference sequence). The chain's CDR3 is CASSPRGPGQPQHF. CDR3 nucleotides: TGTGCCAGCAGTCCCAGGGGTCCGGGTCAGCCCCAGCATTTT.

This chain joins TRBV28 and TRBJ2-7; TRBD1 agrees at 8 bases. V was pared by 1 base and J by 5 bases, with 10 bases of the junction left unmatched. The CDR3 is 16 amino acids. Germline V CDR1 and CDR2: MDHEN, SYDVKM. This chain's CDR3 is CASSLLTGTGKDEQYF. The CDR3 region has the DNA TGTGCCAGCAGTTTATTGACCGGGACAGGAAAGGACGAGCAGTACTTC.

The chain combines TRBV14 with TRBJ2-7, with TRBD1 matching over 7 bases. The V gene end was trimmed by 3 bases and the J gene end by 0 bases; junction bases not matched to a gene: 8. The length of the CDR3 is 16 residues. CDR1 SGHDN and CDR2 FVKESK come from the germline V gene. CDR3 coding DNA: TGTGCCAGCAGCCAGGAAACAGGGGAGAGCTCCTACGAGCAGTACTTC. This gives the protein CASSQETGESSYEQYF.

This chain joins TRBV27 and TRBJ2-1; maybe TRBD1 (5 bases). CDR3 length equals 16 residues. The V end lost 0 bases, the J end lost 8 bases, and 17 bases lay between the germline ends. Germline values: CDR1 MNHEY, CDR2 SMNVEV (reference sequence). The CDR3 protein is CASSLSLGRFLDEQFF. CDR3 nucleotide sequence: TGTGCCAGCAGTTTATCGTTGGGGCGTTTTTTGGATGAGCAGTTCTTC.

In its sample, this clone was seen a few times. The chain recombines TRBV15 with TRBJ1-2; D remains unclear. This CDR3 spans 15 amino acids. Germline loops: CDR1 LNHNV, CDR2 YYDKDF (reference sequence). Deletions cut 1 base from V and 1 base from J, with 10 bases between. The DNA of the CDR3 is TGTGCCACCAGCAGAGCAAGCGGTCATAACTATGGCTACACCTTC. It translates to CATSRASGHNYGYTF.

The gene calls are TRBV6-1 and TRBJ2-6; unclear D gene. CDR1 and CDR2 (germline): MNHNS, SASEGT. Trimming took 7 bases from V and 0 from J, leaving 7 bases between them. The CDR3 extends over 14 amino acids. In DNA, the CDR3 is TGTGCCAGCACTTCGAGCTCTGGGGCCAACGTCCTGACTTTC. Its translation is CASTSSSGANVLTF.

This chain's CDR3 is CAISESTGPQPQHF. Written as DNA, the CDR3 is TGTGCCATCAGTGAGTCGACAGGGCCTCAGCCCCAGCATTTT. The chain links TRBV10-3 to TRBJ1-5; 7 bases are a match to TRBD1. Per the germline V gene, CDR1 is ENHRY and CDR2 is SYGVKD. There are 14 residues in the CDR3. Trimming at V came to 0 bases and at J to 6 bases, leaving 2 bases not matched to a gene.

This chain joins TRBV6-5 and TRBJ1-2; D unresolved. This CDR3 contains 13 residues. The germline CDR1 and CDR2 sequences are MNHEY and SVGAGI. Trimming stripped 2 bases from V and 4 bases from J, with 8 bases between. The CDR3 here is CASSYRVGYGYTF. Written as DNA, the CDR3 is TGTGCCAGCAGTTACCGGGTTGGCTATGGCTACACCTTC.

This clone was recorded only once. The chain has TRBV28 and TRBJ1-1, with D perhaps TRBD1 (5 bases). This CDR3 has 14 residues. V was shortened by 1 base and J by 7 bases, with 13 bases between the two germline ends. Germline V gives CDR1 MDHEN, CDR2 SYDVKM. The CDR3 region is CASSLYATRDEAFF. The CDR3 nucleotides are TGTGCCAGCAGTTTATACGCCACCAGGGATGAAGCTTTCTTT.

The V gene is TRBV5-1, the J gene TRBJ2-3, with unresolved D. The germline gives CDR1 SGHRS, CDR2 YFSETQ. The V end was cut by 2 bases, the J end by 2 bases, with 9 bases between. The CDR3 has 14 residues. The DNA for the CDR3 is TGCGCCAGCAGCTTCGGTCAAGCCACAGATACGCAGTATTTT. The encoded protein is CASSFGQATDTQYF.

The chain joins TRBV11-3 to TRBJ2-5; 8 positions match TRBD1. Germline V gives CDR1 SGHNT, CDR2 YENEEA. After removal of 4 bases from V and 5 bases from J, the junction contained 9 bases not matched to a gene. This CDR3 contains 15 residues. Here the CDR3 DNA reads TGTGCCAGCAGCTCCCGACAGGGGCCGGCGGAGACCCAGTACTTC. Amino acid sequence: CASSSRQGPAETQYF.

This clone was recorded a few times. This sequence joins TRBV25-1 and TRBJ1-2; a weak D match, TRBD1 (6 bases). Trimming left V 10 bases short and J 4 bases short, with 13 bases between. The CDR3 is 12 residues long. Germline-derived CDR1 and CDR2 are MGHDK and SYGVNS. CDR3 bases: TGTGCCACCCACGGGGGGCGCTATGGCTACACCTTC. Protein product: CATHGGRYGYTF.

The chain recombines TRBV5-1 with TRBJ2-3, with D possibly matching TRBD2 (7 bases). This CDR3 has 14 amino acids. The V gene's germline CDR1 is SGHRS and CDR2 YFSETQ. Trimming stripped 2 bases from V and 4 bases from J, with 11 bases between. The CDR3 here is CASSFRGAADTQYF. DNA for the CDR3: TGCGCCAGCAGCTTCCGGGGGGCCGCAGATACGCAGTATTTT.

The chain employs TRBV18 and TRBJ2-7, with D hard to call. The V end was cut by 6 bases, the J end by 1 base, with 7 bases between. This CDR3 spans 12 amino acids. The germline V gene encodes CDR1 KGHSH and CDR2 LQKENI. DNA for the CDR3: TGTGCCAGCTCCCCTGAGTCCTACGAGCAGTACTTC. It translates to CASSPESYEQYF. The entire variable domain, with the rest obtained from reference TRBV18 and TRBJ2-7, is as follows: NAGVMQNPRHLVRRRGQEARLRCSPMKGHSHVYWYRQLPEEGLKFMVYLQKENIIDESGMPKERFSAEFPKEGPSILRIQQVVRGDSAAYFCASSPESYEQYFGPGTRLTVT.

The V call is TRBV6-5, the J call TRBJ2-2, with no clear D. V was cut by 6 bases and J by 9 bases, with 14 bases left in between. Germline loops: CDR1 MNHEY, CDR2 SVGAGI. This CDR3 is built from 13 residues. The CDR3 region is CASSPPATRELFF. CDR3 DNA sequence: TGTGCCAGCAGCCCACCCGCTACCCGGGAGCTGTTTTTT.